These 28 T cell receptor beta chains were all obtained from the same sample, sequenced in a study of shared clonotypes between healthy human individuals. Data came from immunoSEQ multiplex PCR; TCRdb stores just in-frame clones and leaves some out. The sample comprises approximately 2,300,000 clones, roughly 92% of which are singletons, and roughly 0.34% rests with the top ten. The specimen was naive CD4+ T cells from PBMCs. The subset was: CD45RA+ positively selected. These receptors came from a man younger than 30 in good health. Some clones in this sample may be carry-over from other donors' samples.

This rearrangement joins TRBV28 to TRBJ2-1; D call uncertain. In germline, CDR1 is MDHEN, CDR2 SYDVKM. The CDR3 consists of 15 residues. V dropped 6 bases and J dropped 4 bases, with 16 bases sitting between them. CDR3 amino acids: CASSSLTPGYNEQFF. The CDR3 DNA sequence: TGTGCCAGCAGCTCCCTCACTCCCGGGTACAATGAGCAGTTCTTC.

Note on this clone: The identical CDR3 is also encoded by other nucleotide sequences in the sample. The rearrangement joins TRBV7-9 to TRBJ2-5; a possible D gene is TRBD1 (6 bases). Deletions cut 1 base from V and 0 bases from J, with 6 bases between. Germline V gene sequence: CDR1 SEHNR, CDR2 FQNEAQ (reference sequence). The length of the CDR3 is 14 residues. Written as DNA, the CDR3 is TGTGCCAGCAGCTTAGGGACAGACCAAGAGACCCAGTACTTC. Its protein is CASSLGTDQETQYF.

The V and J genes are TRBV5-1 and TRBJ1-2; 10 bases line up with TRBD1. This CDR3 comprises 14 residues. V trimming: 4 bases; J trimming: 4 bases; junction bases outside the gene matches: 4. The V gene's germline CDR1 is SGHRS and CDR2 YFSETQ. The CDR3 bases are TGCGCCAGCAGCCAGGACAGGGGGGGCTATGGCTACACCTTC. Residues: CASSQDRGGYGYTF.

Remarks on this clone: The same CDR3 arises from other DNA sequences in this sample as well. The rearrangement joins TRBV5-1 to TRBJ2-3; TRBD2 might be the D (6 bases). The ends were cut back, 1 base at V and 0 bases at J, with 6 bases in the middle. CDR3 length equals 14 residues. Per germline, CDR1 SGHRS and CDR2 YFSETQ. CDR3: CASSLSGSTDTQYF. The CDR3 nucleotides are TGCGCCAGCAGCTTGAGCGGGAGCACAGATACGCAGTATTTT.

As for this clone: The sample contains more than one DNA sequence encoding this CDR3. J is TRBJ1-5 and V is TRBV30; TRBD1 might be the D (6 bases). CDR1 is GTSNPN and CDR2 is SVGIG in the germline V gene (reference sequence). Between the trimmed V and J ends, which lost 4 bases and 1 base, there was a span of 8 bases. The CDR3 is 13 amino acids. DNA of the CDR3: TGTGCCTGGATCGACAGGAGCAATCAGCCCCAGCATTTT. Its translation: CAWIDRSNQPQHF.

This clone was recorded only once. The genes are TRBV28 and TRBJ2-3; D unresolved. Germline V gene sequence: CDR1 MDHEN, CDR2 SYDVKM. The V gene lost 9 bases and the J gene lost 1 base, with 11 bases spanning the gap. The CDR3 is 13 amino acids. The CDR3 loop is CASTRVGTDTQYF. For the CDR3, the DNA is TGTGCCAGTACCCGGGTCGGCACAGATACGCAGTATTTT. The whole variable domain, remainder taken from reference TRBV28 and TRBJ2-3, is DVKVTQSSRYLVKRTGEKVFLECVQDMDHENMFWYRQDPGLGLRLIYFSYDVKMKEKGDIPEGYSVSREKKERFSLILESASTNQTSMYLCASTRVGTDTQYFGPGTRLTVL.

The chain links TRBV29-1 to TRBJ2-2; D uncertain. The germline gives CDR1 SQVTM, CDR2 ANQGSEA. The ends were cut back, 3 bases at V and 1 base at J, with 6 bases in the middle. This CDR3 is 13 amino acids long. The CDR3 spells CSVEAENTGELFF. CDR3 DNA sequence: TGCAGCGTTGAGGCTGAGAACACCGGGGAGCTGTTTTTT.

This clone appeared once. This sample also contains other DNA sequences that code for the same CDR3. The chain joins TRBV11-3 to TRBJ2-7, with D perhaps matching TRBD1 (6 bases). The CDR3 loop spans 13 amino acids. The V end was cut by 1 base, the J end by 5 bases, with 9 bases between. The germline V gene encodes CDR1 SGHNT and CDR2 YENEEA. CDR3 amino acids: CASSLGRGNEQYF. The CDR3 coding sequence is TGTGCCAGCAGCTTAGGCAGGGGTAACGAGCAGTACTTC. Full variable domain (missing parts from reference TRBV11-3 and TRBJ2-7): EAGVVQSPRYKIIEKKQPVAFWCNPISGHNTLYWYLQNLGQGPELLIRYENEEAVDDSQLPKDRFSAERLKGVDSTLKIQPAELGDSAVYLCASSLGRGNEQYFGPGTRLTVT.

As DNA, the CDR3 is TGTGCCAGTAAGAGCCCCGGGTCCCACAATCAGCCCCAGCATTTT. It yields the protein CASKSPGSHNQPQHF. The rearrangement joins TRBV19 to TRBJ1-5; D gene unclear. Trimming cost V 7 bases and J 3 bases, with 16 bases left between them. This CDR3 region has 15 residues. Germline loops: CDR1 LNHDA, CDR2 SQIVND (reference sequence).

V is TRBV7-9 and J is TRBJ2-5, with TRBD1 matching 8 bases. The J call is uncertain, as TRBJ2-7 better fits the DNA end. The CDR3 totals 14 residues. In germline, CDR1 is SEHNR, CDR2 FQNEAQ (reference sequence). The CDR3 reads CASSLQGAGYEQYF. The CDR3 DNA reads TGTGCCAGCAGCTTACAGGGGGCTGGATACGAGCAGTACTTC.

This chain links TRBV10-1 with TRBJ2-7; TRBD2 aligns across 11 bases. Germline CDR1 WNHNN, CDR2 SYGVQD (reference sequence). The CDR3 extends over 15 amino acids. V was pared by 6 bases and J by 8 bases, with 12 bases of the junction left unmatched. CDR3 sequence reads: CASRATSGSGSQQYF. CDR3 bases: TGCGCCAGCAGGGCCACTAGCGGGAGCGGTTCCCAGCAGTACTTC.

J is TRBJ1-1 and V is TRBV5-1; TRBD1 agrees at 8 bases. Germline V gives CDR1 SGHRS, CDR2 YFSETQ. The CDR3 length is 15 residues. Trimming at V came to 4 bases and at J to 1 base, leaving 6 bases not matched to a gene. The CDR3 sequence is CASSPGDRKNTEAFF. CDR3 DNA sequence: TGCGCCAGCAGCCCCGGGGACAGGAAGAACACTGAAGCTTTCTTT.

The chain couples TRBV6-6 to TRBJ1-2; D not certain. Germline V gene data show CDR1 as MNHNY and CDR2 as SVGAGI (reference sequence). Trimming shortened V by 6 bases and J by 8 bases, and 22 bases separated the two germline ends. This CDR3 is 15 amino acids long. CDR3 in DNA: TGTGCCAGCAGCCCCCACCAGGAGGCTAGGGAGGGCTACACCTTC. Encoded protein: CASSPHQEAREGYTF.

The chain combines TRBV2 with TRBJ2-1, with 8 bases lining up with TRBD2. There are 19 residues in the CDR3. Trimming at V came to 3 bases and at J to 4 bases, leaving 17 bases not matched to a gene. CDR1 SNHLY and CDR2 FYNNEI come from the germline V gene. CDR3: CASSEVGGAEREPYNEQFF. The CDR3 DNA follows: TGTGCCAGCAGTGAGGTGGGAGGGGCAGAGCGGGAGCCATACAATGAGCAGTTCTTC.

The V call is TRBV5-1, the J call TRBJ2-2, with 16 bases lining up with TRBD2. From germline, CDR1 is SGHRS and CDR2 YFSETQ. This CDR3 has 18 residues. V was pared by 4 bases and J by 0 bases, with 3 bases of the junction left unmatched. This CDR3 reads CASSRGLAGGSNTGELFF. CDR3 nucleotides: TGCGCCAGCAGCCGGGGACTAGCGGGAGGGTCGAACACCGGGGAGCTGTTTTTT.

V is TRBV19 and J is TRBJ1-5, with 7 bases matching TRBD1. After removal of 3 bases from V and 2 bases from J, the junction contained 4 bases not matched to a gene. In germline, CDR1 is LNHDA, CDR2 SQIVND (reference sequence). The CDR3 length is 15 residues. DNA for the CDR3: TGTGCCAGTAGTATGTCAGGGGGGGGCAATCAGCCCCAGCATTTT. Amino acids: CASSMSGGGNQPQHF.

This clone occurred once. The CDR3 region is CSVAGTLGPYEQYF. The CDR3 nucleotides are TGCAGCGTTGCTGGGACTCTGGGGCCTTACGAGCAGTACTTC. V usage is TRBV29-1 and J usage is TRBJ2-7; D is possibly TRBD2 (6 bases). The germline V gene encodes CDR1 SQVTM and CDR2 ANQGSEA. The V end was cut by 4 bases, the J end by 4 bases, with 17 bases between. CDR3 size: 14 residues.

V usage is TRBV6-6 and J usage is TRBJ2-7, with 7 bases aligning to TRBD1. This CDR3 is 15 amino acids long. Germline trimming cut 5 bases from V and 2 bases from J; bases unmatched to any gene: 9. The germline V gene has CDR1 MNHNY and CDR2 SVGAGI (reference sequence). The CDR3 DNA is TGTGCCAGCAGTGGAAGACAGGGACAACCCTACGAGCAGTACTTC. It translates to CASSGRQGQPYEQYF.

The count of this clone is one. The V and J genes are TRBV5-4 and TRBJ1-3; no clear D gene. The CDR3 runs to 18 residues. Germline CDR1 SGHNT, CDR2 YYREEE (reference sequence). The V and J ends lost 0 bases and 0 bases respectively, with 16 bases between them. CDR3 protein: CASSLGGGNIHSGNTIYF. The DNA of the CDR3 is TGTGCCAGCAGCTTGGGTGGCGGCAACATCCACTCTGGAAACACCATATATTTT. The variable domain in full, with the rest retrieved from reference TRBV5-4 and TRBJ1-3, is ETGVTQSPTHLIKTRGQQVTLRCSSQSGHNTVSWYQQALGQGPQFIFQYYREEENGRGNFPPRFSGLQFPNYSSELNVNALELDDSALYLCASSLGGGNIHSGNTIYFGEGSWLTVV.

This rearrangement joins TRBV5-1 to TRBJ2-1; 7 bases are shared with TRBD2. After removal of 2 bases from V and 3 bases from J, the junction contained 8 bases not matched to a gene. This CDR3 comprises 16 residues. CDR1 and CDR2 (germline): SGHRS, YFSETQ. CDR3 DNA sequence: TGCGCCAGCAGCTTATTGGGAGGGACCCTCTACAATGAGCAGTTCTTC. Amino acids: CASSLLGGTLYNEQFF.

V and J are TRBV4-3 and TRBJ1-2, with D possibly being TRBD1 (5 bases). V shed 0 bases and J shed 5 bases, with 16 bases lying between them. Germline CDR1 LGHNA, CDR2 YSLEER. This CDR3 has 16 residues. This CDR3 is CASSQDMGTQIYGYTF. As DNA, the CDR3 is TGCGCCAGCAGCCAAGACATGGGGACGCAGATTTATGGCTACACCTTC.

This chain's CDR3 is CASSSEQGYEQYF. The CDR3, as DNA: TGTGCCAGCAGCTCTGAACAGGGCTACGAGCAGTACTTC. The chain combines TRBV7-2 with TRBJ2-7; tentatively, D is TRBD1 (6 bases). The V end was cut by 4 bases, the J end by 3 bases, with 10 bases between. From germline, CDR1 is SGHTA and CDR2 FQGNSA. The CDR3 has 13 amino acids.

This chain connects TRBV11-2 to TRBJ2-2; TRBD1 matches at 7 bases. Germline-derived CDR1 and CDR2 are SGHAT and FQNNGV. The CDR3 covers 14 residues. Germline trimming cut 5 bases from V and 3 bases from J; bases unmatched to any gene: 3. The CDR3 protein is CASSRDRHTGELFF. For the CDR3, the DNA is TGTGCCAGCAGCCGGGACAGACACACCGGGGAGCTGTTTTTT.

J is TRBJ2-2 and V is TRBV4-3; 8 bases align to TRBD1. The CDR3 covers 17 residues. The germline V gene encodes CDR1 LGHNA and CDR2 YSLEER. After removal of 4 bases from V and 5 bases from J, the junction contained 12 bases not matched to a gene. The CDR3 protein is CASSLALGQGGTGELFF. The CDR3 DNA reads as TGCGCCAGCAGCCTGGCACTCGGACAGGGTGGTACCGGGGAGCTGTTTTTT.

The CDR3 DNA follows: TGTGCCAGCAGTCACAGGGGGACCTACAATGAGCAGTTCTTC. Its protein product is CASSHRGTYNEQFF. The chain uses TRBV7-9 and TRBJ2-1; TRBD1 agrees at 8 bases. V trimming: 6 bases; J trimming: 2 bases; junction bases outside the gene matches: 3. Per the germline V gene, CDR1 is SEHNR and CDR2 is FQNEAQ (reference sequence). The CDR3 consists of 14 residues.

This chain connects TRBV4-3 to TRBJ1-1, with D tentatively TRBD1 (5 bases). The CDR3 runs to 18 residues. The germline V gene has CDR1 LGHNA and CDR2 YSLEER. V shed 1 base and J shed 6 bases, with 24 bases lying between them. CDR3 nucleotide sequence: TGCGCCAGCAGCCAAGTGACGACTAACAGGCTCGTCGGTGCTGAAGCTTTCTTT. Translation gives CASSQVTTNRLVGAEAFF.

This sequence joins TRBV14 and TRBJ2-6; D is unclear. The CDR3 spans 15 residues. Germline values: CDR1 SGHDN, CDR2 FVKESK. V lost 2 bases to trimming and J lost 4 bases, with 9 bases between them. The CDR3 coding sequence is TGTGCCAGCAGCCAACTCCGGGCGGGGGCCAACGTCCTGACTTTC. Translating gives CASSQLRAGANVLTF.

V and J are TRBV27 and TRBJ2-7; 12 nucleotides agree with TRBD2. V shed 1 base, J shed 3 bases, and the junction held 13 bases outside the gene matches. The CDR3 spans 19 residues. Germline-derived CDR1 and CDR2 are MNHEY and SMNVEV (reference sequence). Written as DNA, the CDR3 is TGTGCCAGCAGTTTATTAGGCGGTAAGGGGACTAGCGGGTTCTACGAGCAGTACTTC. Protein product: CASSLLGGKGTSGFYEQYF.